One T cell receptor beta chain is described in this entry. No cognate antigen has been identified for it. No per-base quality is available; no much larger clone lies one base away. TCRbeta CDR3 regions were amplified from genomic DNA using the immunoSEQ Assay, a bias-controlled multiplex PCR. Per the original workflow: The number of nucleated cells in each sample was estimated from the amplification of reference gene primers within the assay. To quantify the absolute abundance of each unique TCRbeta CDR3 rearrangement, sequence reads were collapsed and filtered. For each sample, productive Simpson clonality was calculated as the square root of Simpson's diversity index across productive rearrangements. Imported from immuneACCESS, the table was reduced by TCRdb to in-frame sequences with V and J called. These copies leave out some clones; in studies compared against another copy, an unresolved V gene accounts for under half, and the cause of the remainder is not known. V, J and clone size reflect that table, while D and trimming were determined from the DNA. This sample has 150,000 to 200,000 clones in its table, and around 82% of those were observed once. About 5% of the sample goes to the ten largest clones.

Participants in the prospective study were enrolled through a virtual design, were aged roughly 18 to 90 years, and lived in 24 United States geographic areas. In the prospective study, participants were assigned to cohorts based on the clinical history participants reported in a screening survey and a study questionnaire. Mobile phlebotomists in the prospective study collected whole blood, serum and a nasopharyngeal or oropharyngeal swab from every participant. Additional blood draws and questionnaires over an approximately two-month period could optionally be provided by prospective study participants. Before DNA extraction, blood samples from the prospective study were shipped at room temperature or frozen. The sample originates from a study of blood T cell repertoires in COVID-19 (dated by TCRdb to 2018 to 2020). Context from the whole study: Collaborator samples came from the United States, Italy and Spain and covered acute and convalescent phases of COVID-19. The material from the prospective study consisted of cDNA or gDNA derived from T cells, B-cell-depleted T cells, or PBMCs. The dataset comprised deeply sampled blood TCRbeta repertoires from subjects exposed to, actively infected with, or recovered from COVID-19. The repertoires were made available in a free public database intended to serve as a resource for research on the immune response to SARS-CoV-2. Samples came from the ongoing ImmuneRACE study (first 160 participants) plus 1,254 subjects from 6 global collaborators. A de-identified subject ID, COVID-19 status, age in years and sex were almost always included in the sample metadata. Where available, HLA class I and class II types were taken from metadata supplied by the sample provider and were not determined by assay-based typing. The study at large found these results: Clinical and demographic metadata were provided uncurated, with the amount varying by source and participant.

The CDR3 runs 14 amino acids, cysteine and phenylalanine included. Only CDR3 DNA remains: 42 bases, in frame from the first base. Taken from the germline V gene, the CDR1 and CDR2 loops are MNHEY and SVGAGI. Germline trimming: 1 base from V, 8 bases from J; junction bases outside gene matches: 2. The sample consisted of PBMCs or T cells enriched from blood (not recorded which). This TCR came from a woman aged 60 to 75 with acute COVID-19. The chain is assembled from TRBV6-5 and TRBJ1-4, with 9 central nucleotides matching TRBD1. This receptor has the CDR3 CASSYLGQGEKLFF. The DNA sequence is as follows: TGTGCCAGCAGTTACTTGGGACAGGGAGAAAAACTGTTTTTT.